The 10 T cell receptor beta chains in this list originate from one sample, sequenced in a study of T-cell memory formation after mild COVID-19. One entry per CDR3 protein, called by TCRdb with MiXCR from the 5' RACE reads. The sample holds about 560,000 distinct CDR3 sequences, about 18% seen once. The sequenced material came from PBMCs or a T cell subset sorted from them (not recorded which). The receptors stem from an adult woman who had mild COVID-19 (a few samples of this study predate the infection). Cell type and time point are not known.

This clonotype has just a few counts. The rearrangement joins TRBV24-1 to TRBJ2-3, with TRBD1 identical over 8 bases. Looked up from germline, CDR1 is KGHDR and CDR2 is SFDVKD. V trimming: 6 bases; J trimming: 0 bases; junction bases outside the gene matches: 4. This CDR3 comprises 15 residues. The CDR3 here is CATSFDRGSTDTQYF. In nucleotides, the CDR3 is TGTGCCACCAGTTTCGACAGGGGTAGCACAGATACGCAGTATTTT.

This clonotype was counted a few times. The chain combines TRBV4-3 with TRBJ1-2; a possible D gene is TRBD1 (6 bases). This CDR3 contains 14 residues. V was pared by 1 base and J by 7 bases, with 13 bases between. Germline V gene lookup returns CDR1 LGHNA and CDR2 YSLEER. CDR3 sequence reads: CASSQGGRGSGYTF. Here the CDR3 DNA reads TGCGCCAGCAGCCAAGGGGGGAGGGGGAGTGGCTACACCTTC.

This rearrangement joins TRBV10-3 to TRBJ1-1; D uncertain. The CDR3 spans 13 residues. CDR1 is ENHRY and CDR2 is SYGVKD in the germline V gene. V was pared by 11 bases and J by 3 bases, with 16 bases between. CDR3 sequence: CALKAFTDTEAFF. CDR3 sequence (DNA): TGTGCCCTCAAGGCCTTCACGGACACTGAAGCTTTCTTT.

Many counts were recorded for this clonotype. The chain combines TRBV7-2 with TRBJ2-7; maybe TRBD2 (6 bases). The CDR3 has 13 amino acids. Trimming stripped 6 bases from V and 10 bases from J, with 19 bases between. CDR1 is SGHTA, CDR2 FQGNSA, per germline. CDR3: CASSPQAGREQYF. DNA of the CDR3: TGTGCCAGCAGTCCCCAAGCGGGTCGGGAACAGTACTTC.

The V and J genes are TRBV7-2 and TRBJ2-5, with 7 positions matching TRBD2. Trimming at V came to 6 bases and at J to 1 base, leaving 5 bases not matched to a gene. CDR1 is SGHTA, CDR2 FQGNSA, per germline. CDR3 size: 14 residues. CDR3 nucleotide sequence: TGTGCCAGCAGAGCGGGGCGGGCCCAAGAGACCCAGTACTTC. Its translation: CASRAGRAQETQYF.

The chain employs TRBV24-1 and TRBJ2-5; perhaps TRBD2 as D (5 bases). The CDR3 has 13 residues. CDR1 is KGHDR and CDR2 is SFDVKD in the germline V gene. The germline V and J ends were trimmed by 7 bases and 2 bases, with 10 bases remaining between them. The CDR3 nucleotides are TGTGCCACCAGATCCAGCGGACAAGAGACCCAGTACTTC. Its translation: CATRSSGQETQYF.

This clonotype was seen only a few times. The chain combines TRBV18 with TRBJ1-3, with a tentative D call TRBD1 (6 bases). Germline-derived CDR1 and CDR2 are KGHSH and LQKENI. The length of the CDR3 is 16 residues. V was shortened by 3 bases and J by 0 bases, with 12 bases between the two germline ends. For the CDR3, the DNA is TGTGCCAGCTCACCCACAACAGGGAACTCTGGAAACACCATATATTTT. As protein: CASSPTTGNSGNTIYF.

The V call is TRBV20-1, the J call TRBJ2-7; 10 bases line up with TRBD1. This CDR3 contains 15 residues. Germline loops: CDR1 DFQATT, CDR2 SNEGSKA (reference sequence). V lost 0 bases, J lost 2 bases, and 4 bases stayed unmatched. CDR3: CSARDGDRGAYEQYF. CDR3 nucleotide sequence: TGCAGTGCTAGAGATGGGGACAGGGGTGCCTACGAGCAGTACTTC.

With respect to this clonotype: Sequence at one end of the junction differs from germline and may be a read error. The rearrangement links TRBV30 to TRBJ1-2; D is unclear. Germline CDR1 and CDR2: GTSNPN and SVGIG (reference sequence). CDR3 length: 10 residues. The CDR3 is CAGRSYGYTF. The CDR3 bases are TGTGCCGGGAGGAGTTATGGCTACACCTTC.

V usage is TRBV5-1 and J usage is TRBJ2-3; 10 bases fit TRBD2. Germline CDR1 reads SGHRS; CDR2 reads YFSETQ. This CDR3 has 16 amino acids. V shed 0 bases and J 5 bases; nucleotides not matched to a gene: 6. CDR3 DNA: TGCGCCAGCAGCTTGGAACTAGCGGGGTCTGGAGATACGCAGTATTTT. Encoded protein: CASSLELAGSGDTQYF.